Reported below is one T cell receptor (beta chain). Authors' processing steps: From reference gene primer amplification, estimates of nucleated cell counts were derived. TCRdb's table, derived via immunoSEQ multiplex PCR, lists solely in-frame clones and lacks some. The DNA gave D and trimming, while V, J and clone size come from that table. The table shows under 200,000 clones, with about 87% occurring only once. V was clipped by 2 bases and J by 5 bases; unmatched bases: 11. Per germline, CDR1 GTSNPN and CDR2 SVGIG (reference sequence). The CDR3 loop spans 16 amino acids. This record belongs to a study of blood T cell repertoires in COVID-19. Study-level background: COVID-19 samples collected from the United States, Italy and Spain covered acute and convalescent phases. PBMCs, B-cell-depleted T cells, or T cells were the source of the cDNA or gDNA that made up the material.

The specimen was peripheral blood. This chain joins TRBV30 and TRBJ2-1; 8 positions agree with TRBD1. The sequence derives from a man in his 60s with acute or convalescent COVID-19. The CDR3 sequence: CAWSPTGTGGNNEQFF. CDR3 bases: TGTGCCTGGAGTCCGACCGGGACAGGCGGAAACAATGAGCAGTTCTTC.